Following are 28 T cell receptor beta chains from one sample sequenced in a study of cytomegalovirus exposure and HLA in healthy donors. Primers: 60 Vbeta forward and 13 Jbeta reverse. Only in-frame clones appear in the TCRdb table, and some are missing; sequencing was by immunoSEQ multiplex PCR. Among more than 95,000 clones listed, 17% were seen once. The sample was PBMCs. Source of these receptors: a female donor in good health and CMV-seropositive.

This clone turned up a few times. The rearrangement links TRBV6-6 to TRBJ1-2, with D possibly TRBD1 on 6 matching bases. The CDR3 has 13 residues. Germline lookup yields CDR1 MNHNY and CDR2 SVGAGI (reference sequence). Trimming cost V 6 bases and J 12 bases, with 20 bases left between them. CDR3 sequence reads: CASSPGSGEYDTF. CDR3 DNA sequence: TGTGCCAGCAGCCCAGGCTCAGGGGAGTACGACACCTTC.

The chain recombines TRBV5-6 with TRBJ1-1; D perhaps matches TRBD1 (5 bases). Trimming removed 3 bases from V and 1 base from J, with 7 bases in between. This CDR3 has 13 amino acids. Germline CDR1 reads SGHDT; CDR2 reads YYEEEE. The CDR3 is CASSWQGNTEAFF. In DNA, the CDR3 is TGTGCCAGCAGCTGGCAGGGGAACACTGAAGCTTTCTTT.

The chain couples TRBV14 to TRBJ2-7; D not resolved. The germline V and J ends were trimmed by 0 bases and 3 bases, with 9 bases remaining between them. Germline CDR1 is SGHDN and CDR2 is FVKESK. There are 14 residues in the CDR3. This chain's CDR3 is CASSQDFPYYEQYF. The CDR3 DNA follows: TGTGCCAGCAGCCAAGATTTCCCTTACTACGAGCAGTACTTC.

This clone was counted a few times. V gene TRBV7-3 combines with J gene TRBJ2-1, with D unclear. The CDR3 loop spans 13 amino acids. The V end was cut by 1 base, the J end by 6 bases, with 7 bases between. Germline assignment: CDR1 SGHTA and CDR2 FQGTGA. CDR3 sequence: CASSLMALNEQFF. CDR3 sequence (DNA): TGTGCCAGCAGCTTAATGGCTCTCAATGAGCAGTTCTTC.

CDR3 DNA: TGTGCCACCAGCAGAGATTCCAGGGCTCCAGATACGCAGTATTTT. It specifies CATSRDSRAPDTQYF. The V gene is TRBV15, the J gene TRBJ2-3, with D possibly being TRBD1 (5 bases). The CDR3 covers 15 residues. CDR1 and CDR2 (germline): LNHNV, YYDKDF (reference sequence). Trimming stripped 0 bases from V and 4 bases from J, with 11 bases between.

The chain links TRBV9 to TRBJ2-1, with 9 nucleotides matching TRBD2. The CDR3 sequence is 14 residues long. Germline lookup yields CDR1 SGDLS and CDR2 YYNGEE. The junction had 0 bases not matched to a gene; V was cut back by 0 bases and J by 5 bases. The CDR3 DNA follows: TGTGCCAGCAGCGTAGGCGGGAGGGACAATGAGCAGTTCTTC. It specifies CASSVGGRDNEQFF.

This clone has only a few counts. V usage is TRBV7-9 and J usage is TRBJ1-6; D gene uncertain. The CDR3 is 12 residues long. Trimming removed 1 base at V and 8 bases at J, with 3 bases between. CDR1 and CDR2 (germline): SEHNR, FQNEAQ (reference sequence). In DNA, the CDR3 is TGTGCCAGCAGCTTAGGAGATTCACCCCTCCACTTT. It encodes CASSLGDSPLHF. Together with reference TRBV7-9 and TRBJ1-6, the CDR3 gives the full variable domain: DTGVSQNPRHKITKRGQNVTFRCDPISEHNRLYWYRQTLGQGPEFLTYFQNEAQLEKSRLLSDRFSAERPKGSFSTLEIQRTEQGDSAMYLCASSLGDSPLHFGNGTRLTVT.

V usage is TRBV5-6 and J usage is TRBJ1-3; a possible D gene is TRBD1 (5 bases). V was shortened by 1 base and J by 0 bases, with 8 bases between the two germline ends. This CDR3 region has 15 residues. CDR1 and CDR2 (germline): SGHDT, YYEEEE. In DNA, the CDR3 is TGTGCCAGCAGCTTGTGGGGGGACTCTGGAAACACCATATATTTT. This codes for CASSLWGDSGNTIYF.

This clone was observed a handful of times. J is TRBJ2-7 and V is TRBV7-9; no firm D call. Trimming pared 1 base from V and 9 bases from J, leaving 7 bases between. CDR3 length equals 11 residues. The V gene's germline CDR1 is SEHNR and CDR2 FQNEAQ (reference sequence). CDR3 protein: CASSLGRVQYF. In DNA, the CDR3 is TGTGCCAGCAGCTTAGGACGGGTGCAGTACTTC.

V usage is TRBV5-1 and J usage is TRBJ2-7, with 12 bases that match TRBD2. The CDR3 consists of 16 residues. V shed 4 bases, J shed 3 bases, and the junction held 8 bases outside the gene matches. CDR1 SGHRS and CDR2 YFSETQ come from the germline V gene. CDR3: CASSMTSGGSRYEQYF. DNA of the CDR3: TGCGCCAGCAGCATGACTAGCGGGGGTAGTCGCTACGAGCAGTACTTC.

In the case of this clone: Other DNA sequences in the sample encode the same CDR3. The CDR3 DNA reads as TGTGCCAGCACCAGGGCGCGCGGGGAGCTGTTTTTT. Translating gives CASTRARGELFF. V usage is TRBV2 and J usage is TRBJ2-2; D might be TRBD1 (5 bases). The CDR3 length is 12 residues. V lost 7 bases, J lost 7 bases, and 10 bases lay in between. The germline gives CDR1 SNHLY, CDR2 FYNNEI.

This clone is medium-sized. CDR3 sequence: CASRGQGTDTQYF. The CDR3 DNA follows: TGTGCCAGCAGAGGACAGGGGACAGATACGCAGTATTTT. This rearrangement joins TRBV28 to TRBJ2-3; 9 nucleotides match TRBD1. Germline V lookup: CDR1 MDHEN, CDR2 SYDVKM. The CDR3 runs to 13 residues. The V and J ends lost 6 bases and 3 bases, in that order; junction bases with no gene match: 1.

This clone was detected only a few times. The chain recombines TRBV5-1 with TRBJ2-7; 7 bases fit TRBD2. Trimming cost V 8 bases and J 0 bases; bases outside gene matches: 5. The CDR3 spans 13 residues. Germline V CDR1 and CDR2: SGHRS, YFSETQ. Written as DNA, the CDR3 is TGCGCCAGTGCGGGCGGGAGCTCCTACGAGCAGTACTTC. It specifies CASAGGSSYEQYF.

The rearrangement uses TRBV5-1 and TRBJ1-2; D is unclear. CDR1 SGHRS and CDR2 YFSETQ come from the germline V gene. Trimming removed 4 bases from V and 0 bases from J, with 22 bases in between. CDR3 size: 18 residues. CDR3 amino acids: CASSPENGLLTPNYGYTF. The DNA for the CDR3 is TGCGCCAGCAGCCCAGAAAACGGACTCCTTACACCTAACTATGGCTACACCTTC. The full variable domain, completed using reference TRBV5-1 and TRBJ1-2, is KAGVTQTPRYLIKTRGQQVTLSCSPISGHRSVSWYQQTPGQGLQFLFEYFSETQRNKGNFPGRFSGRQFSNSRSEMNVSTLELGDSALYLCASSPENGLLTPNYGYTFGSGTRLTVV.

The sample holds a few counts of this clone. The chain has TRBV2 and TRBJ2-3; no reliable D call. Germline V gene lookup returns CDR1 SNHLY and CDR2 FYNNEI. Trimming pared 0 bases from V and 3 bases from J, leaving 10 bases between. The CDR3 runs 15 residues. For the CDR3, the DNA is TGTGCCAGCAGTGAAGCGCTATGGTCTACAGATACGCAGTATTTT. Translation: CASSEALWSTDTQYF.

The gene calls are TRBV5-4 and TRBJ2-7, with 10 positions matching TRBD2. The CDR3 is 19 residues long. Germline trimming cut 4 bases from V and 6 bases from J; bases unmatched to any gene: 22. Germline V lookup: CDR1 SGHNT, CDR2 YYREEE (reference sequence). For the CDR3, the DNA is TGTGCCAGCAGCGGATCTTCGTTGTTCATCGGGACTAGCGATAGCGAGCAGTACTTC. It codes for CASSGSSLFIGTSDSEQYF.

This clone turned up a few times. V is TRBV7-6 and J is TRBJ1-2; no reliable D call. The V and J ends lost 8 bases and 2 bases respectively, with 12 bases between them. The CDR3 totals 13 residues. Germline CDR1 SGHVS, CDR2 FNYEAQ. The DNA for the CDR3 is TGTGCCAGCGGAGGGTCGCGCAACTATGGCTACACCTTC. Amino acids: CASGGSRNYGYTF.

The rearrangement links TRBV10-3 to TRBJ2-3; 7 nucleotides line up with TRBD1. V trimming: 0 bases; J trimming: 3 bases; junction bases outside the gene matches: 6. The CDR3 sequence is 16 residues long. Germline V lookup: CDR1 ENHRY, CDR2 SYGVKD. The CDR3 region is CAISESVGGATDTQYF. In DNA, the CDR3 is TGTGCCATCAGTGAGTCGGTAGGGGGCGCGACAGATACGCAGTATTTT.

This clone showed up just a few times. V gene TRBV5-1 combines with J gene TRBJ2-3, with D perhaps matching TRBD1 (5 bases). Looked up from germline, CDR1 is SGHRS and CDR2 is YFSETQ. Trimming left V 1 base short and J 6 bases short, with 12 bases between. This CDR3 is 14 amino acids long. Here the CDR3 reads CASSLRAGMDTQYF. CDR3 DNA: TGCGCCAGCAGCTTGCGGGCAGGGATGGATACGCAGTATTTT.

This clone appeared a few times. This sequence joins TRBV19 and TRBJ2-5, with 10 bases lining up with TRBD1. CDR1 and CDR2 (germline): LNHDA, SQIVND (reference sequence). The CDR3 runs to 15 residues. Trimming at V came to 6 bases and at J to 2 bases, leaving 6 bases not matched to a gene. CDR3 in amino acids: CASRTGQGRQETQYF. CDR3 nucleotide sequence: TGTGCCAGTAGGACGGGACAGGGGAGGCAAGAGACCCAGTACTTC.

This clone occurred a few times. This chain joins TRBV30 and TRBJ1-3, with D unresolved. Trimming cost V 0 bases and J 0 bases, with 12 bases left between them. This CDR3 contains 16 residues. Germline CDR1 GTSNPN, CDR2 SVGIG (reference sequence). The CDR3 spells CAWSVGKTNSGNTIYF. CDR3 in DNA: TGTGCCTGGAGTGTGGGGAAGACTAACTCTGGAAACACCATATATTTT. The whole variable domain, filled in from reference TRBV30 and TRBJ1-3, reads SQTIHQWPATLVQPVGSPLSLECTVEGTSNPNLYWYRQAAGRGLQLLFYSVGIGQISSEVPQNLSASRPQDRQFILSSKKLLLSDSGFYLCAWSVGKTNSGNTIYFGEGSWLTVV.

CDR3 in amino acids: CASSQELAGSSYEQYF. In DNA form, the CDR3 reads TGTGCCAGCAGCCAAGAACTAGCGGGTAGCTCCTACGAGCAGTACTTC. The chain links TRBV4-2 to TRBJ2-7; 9 bases are shared with TRBD2. The germline gives CDR1 LGHNA, CDR2 YNFKEQ. After removal of 0 bases from V and 0 bases from J, the junction contained 3 bases not matched to a gene. This CDR3 is built from 16 residues.

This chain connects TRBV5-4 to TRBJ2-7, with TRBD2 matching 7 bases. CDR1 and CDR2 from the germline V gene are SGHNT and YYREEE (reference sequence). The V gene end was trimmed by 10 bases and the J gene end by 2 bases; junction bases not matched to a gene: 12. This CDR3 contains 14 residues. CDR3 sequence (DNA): TGTGCCTTCAGGTTTAGCGGGTCCGCCTACGAGCAGTACTTC. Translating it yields CAFRFSGSAYEQYF.

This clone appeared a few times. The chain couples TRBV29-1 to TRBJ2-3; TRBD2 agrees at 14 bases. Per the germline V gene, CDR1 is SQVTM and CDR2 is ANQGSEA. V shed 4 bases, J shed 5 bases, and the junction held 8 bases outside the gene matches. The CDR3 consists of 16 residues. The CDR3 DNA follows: TGCAGCGTTGTCAGAGGGACTAGCGGGAGCGTAGATACGCAGTATTTT. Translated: CSVVRGTSGSVDTQYF.

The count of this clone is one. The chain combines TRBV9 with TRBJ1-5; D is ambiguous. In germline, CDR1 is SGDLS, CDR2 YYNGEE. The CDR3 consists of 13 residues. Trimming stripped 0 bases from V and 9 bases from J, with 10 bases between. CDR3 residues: CASSVASFGPQHF. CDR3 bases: TGTGCCAGCAGCGTAGCATCGTTCGGGCCCCAGCATTTT.

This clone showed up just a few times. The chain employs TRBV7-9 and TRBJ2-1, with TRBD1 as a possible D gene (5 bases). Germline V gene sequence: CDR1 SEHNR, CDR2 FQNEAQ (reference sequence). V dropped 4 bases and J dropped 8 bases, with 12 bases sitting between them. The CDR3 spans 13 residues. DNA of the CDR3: TGTGCCAGCAGCTATGACAGCGAGGATGAGCAGTTCTTC. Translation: CASSYDSEDEQFF.

CDR3 nucleotides: TGTGCCAGCAGCCAAGATCCCCCTGTCGGCCAGGGAGGGGACTATGGCTACACCTTC. This encodes CASSQDPPVGQGGDYGYTF. The rearrangement uses TRBV4-2 and TRBJ1-2, with D tentatively TRBD1 (5 bases). The CDR3 has 19 amino acids. Germline lookup yields CDR1 LGHNA and CDR2 YNFKEQ. Trimming stripped 0 bases from V and 3 bases from J, with 23 bases between.

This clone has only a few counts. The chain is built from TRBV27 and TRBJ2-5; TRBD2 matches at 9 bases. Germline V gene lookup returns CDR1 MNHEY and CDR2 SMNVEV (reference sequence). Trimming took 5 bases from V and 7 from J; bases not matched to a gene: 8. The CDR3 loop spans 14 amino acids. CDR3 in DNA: TGTGCCAGCAGTCTCATAGCGGGGGAGGGGACCCAGTACTTC. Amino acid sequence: CASSLIAGEGTQYF.